Below are 6 T cell receptor beta chains sequenced from a single sample in a study of T cell repertoires and HLA-DP antigens (dated by TCRdb to between 2017 and 2018). No antigens are known for them. Library preparation was by the immunoSEQ multiplex PCR assay. This is the immuneACCESS table as TCRdb keeps it, with only in-frame sequences that have V and J called. A part of the clones is gone; compared with another copy, unresolved V genes explain less than half, and the rest is unexplained. The sample includes around 90,000 clones, with around nine tenths observed a single time. The top ten constitute about 1.7% of the sample. What was sequenced was CD4+ T cells from PBMCs. The receptors originated from a man aged 45-60 years in good health and CMV-seronegative.

In this sample, this clone turned up a few times. DNA of the CDR3: TGTGCCAGCAGTGTCGGGACAACCAACACTGAAGCTTTCTTT. Amino acid sequence: CASSVGTTNTEAFF. The chain combines TRBV6-1 with TRBJ1-1, with D possibly matching TRBD1 (6 bases). The germline CDR1 and CDR2 sequences are MNHNS and SASEGT. The CDR3 length is 14 residues. The ends were cut back, 4 bases at V and 2 bases at J, with 11 bases in the middle.

V usage is TRBV6-5 and J usage is TRBJ2-2; no definite D call. The CDR3 sequence is 13 residues long. Germline lookup yields CDR1 MNHEY and CDR2 SVGAGI. V dropped 8 bases and J dropped 2 bases, with 9 bases sitting between them. CDR3 in DNA: TGTGCCAGCCGCCCTCGAAACACCGGGGAGCTGTTTTTT. Its protein is CASRPRNTGELFF.

The CDR3 nucleotides are TGTGCCAGCAGCCACCAGACAGTTTTTAATTCACCCCTCCACTTT. It translates to CASSHQTVFNSPLHF. V and J are TRBV14 and TRBJ1-6; TRBD1 might be the D (5 bases). CDR3 length: 15 amino acids. V was cut by 3 bases and J by 6 bases, with 12 bases left in between. CDR1 and CDR2 (germline): SGHDN, FVKESK.

CDR3 protein: CASSPQPGADTQYF. Written as DNA, the CDR3 is TGTGCCAGCTCACCCCAGCCGGGGGCAGATACGCAGTATTTT. J is TRBJ2-3 and V is TRBV18; tentatively, D is TRBD2 (6 bases). The CDR3 totals 14 residues. With 3 bases removed from V and 4 bases from J, the gap between germline ends came to 11 bases. The V gene's germline CDR1 is KGHSH and CDR2 LQKENI.

This sequence joins TRBV28 and TRBJ1-2, with D perhaps matching TRBD1 (5 bases). Per germline, CDR1 MDHEN and CDR2 SYDVKM. The CDR3 runs to 13 residues. The V and J ends lost 5 bases and 5 bases respectively, with 12 bases between them. In nucleotides, the CDR3 is TGTGCCAGCAGTGTAACAGGTCTTTATGGCTACACCTTC. Its protein is CASSVTGLYGYTF.

The rearrangement joins TRBV28 to TRBJ1-2; D is unclear. This CDR3 has 14 residues. The V end was cut by 4 bases, the J end by 4 bases, with 13 bases between. Germline loops: CDR1 MDHEN, CDR2 SYDVKM. The CDR3 loop is CASSSPRVTYGYTF. CDR3 in DNA: TGTGCCAGCAGTTCCCCCCGAGTAACCTATGGCTACACCTTC.